This T cell receptor beta chain was observed in a study of neoadjuvant anti-PD-1 for oral cavity cancer. V was cut by 3 bases and J by 10 bases, with 13 bases left in between. In germline, CDR1 is ENHRY, CDR2 SYGVKD. The CDR3 is 14 amino acids. Time point here: after neoadjuvant nivolumab, at surgical resection. PBMC libraries mostly used around 460 ng of input genomic DNA, with six replicates per sample. Generated by immunoSEQ multiplex PCR, the TCRdb table keeps only in-frame clones and is missing some. The sample holds 12,000 or so clones, about two thirds seen once. The source is a person between 40 and 85 years old with oral cavity squamous cell carcinoma. The chain combines TRBV10-3 with TRBJ1-6; TRBD1 is a possible D gene (6 bases). Sequencing used PBMCs, obtained after nivolumab (anti-PD-1) treatment. CDR3 in amino acids: CAISEGPRGSPLHF. CDR3 DNA sequence: TGTGCCATCAGTGAAGGGCCAAGGGGGTCACCCCTCCACTTT.